The clone carrying this TCR beta chain was counted between two and nine times. Library preparation (for TCRbeta) was performed with unique molecular identifiers. TCRdb re-analysed the PCR reads in MiXCR, keeping a single row per CDR3 protein. The sample records about 540,000 distinct CDR3 sequences, 18% being singletons. The entry originates in a study of T-cell reconstitution after alpha-beta-depleted transplantation in children. From germline, CDR1 is SQVTM and CDR2 ANQGSEA. The CDR3 spans 13 residues. Trimming removed 3 bases from V and 4 bases from J, with 12 bases in between. Sequences were derived from PBMCs from the stem cell graft donor, sampled from the stem cell graft. The chain is built from TRBV29-1 and TRBJ1-1; D is unresolved. The sequence came from a human donor who donated a stem cell graft to a child with acute lymphoblastic leukemia. CDR3 sequence: CSVEPGMGTEAFF. CDR3 DNA sequence: TGCAGCGTTGAGCCGGGCATGGGCACTGAAGCTTTCTTT.